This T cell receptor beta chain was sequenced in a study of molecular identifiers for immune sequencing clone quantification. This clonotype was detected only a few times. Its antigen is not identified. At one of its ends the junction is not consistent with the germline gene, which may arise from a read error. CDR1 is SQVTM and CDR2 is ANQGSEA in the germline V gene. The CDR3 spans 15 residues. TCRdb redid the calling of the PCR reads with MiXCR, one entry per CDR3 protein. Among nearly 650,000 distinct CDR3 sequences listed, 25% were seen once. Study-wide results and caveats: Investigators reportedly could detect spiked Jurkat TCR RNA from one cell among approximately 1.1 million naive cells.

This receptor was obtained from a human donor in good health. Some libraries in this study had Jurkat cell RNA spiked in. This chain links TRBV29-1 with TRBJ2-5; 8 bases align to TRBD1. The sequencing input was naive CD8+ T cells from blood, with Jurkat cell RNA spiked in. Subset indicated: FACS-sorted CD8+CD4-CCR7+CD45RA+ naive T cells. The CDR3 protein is CSVEDRGVLQETQYF. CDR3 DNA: TGCAGCGTGGAAGACAGGGGTGTTTTGCAGGAGACCCAGTACTTC. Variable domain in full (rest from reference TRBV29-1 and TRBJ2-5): SAVISQKPSRDICQRGTSLTIQCQVDSQVTMMFWYRQQPGQSLTLIATANQGSEATYESGFVIDKFPISRPNLTFSTLTVSNMSPEDSSIYLCSVEDRGVLQETQYFGPGTRLLVL.